Given below is one T cell receptor beta chain in context. Its antigen is undetermined. The data are from a study of shared clonotypes between healthy human individuals. The naive CD8 population came from CD45RO-negative cells selected for CCR7, without terminally differentiated effector memory CD45RA+ cells. Evenly divided among several immunoSEQ plates was the genomic DNA of each subset. Assay: immunoSEQ multiplex PCR; the TCRdb copy retains only in-frame clones and omits some. The sample has about 2.2 million clones, over 85% seen once. Whole-study results and caveats: Rarefaction showed sorted-subset sequencing was incomplete despite large depth. A handful of donors showed sharing of approximately 5% of naive CD4 clonotypes. Sequencing depth was predicted to influence how clonotypes are shared among donors.

V trimming: 5 bases; J trimming: 5 bases; junction bases outside the gene matches: 6. This CDR3 is 15 amino acids long. The germline V gene has CDR1 PRHDT and CDR2 FYEKMQ (reference sequence). The TCR was taken from a man aged 18-30 years in good health. Some clones in this sample may be carry-over from other donors' samples. The genes are TRBV13 and TRBJ2-7, with TRBD2 matching 13 bases. What was sequenced was naive CD8+ T cells from PBMCs. The CDR3 is CASSQTSGRPDEQYF. In nucleotides, the CDR3 is TGTGCCAGCAGCCAGACTAGCGGGAGGCCTGACGAGCAGTACTTC.